Each of the 14 T cell receptor beta chains below was sequenced from the same sample in a study of pediatric ulcerative colitis. The rectum was sampled with one to two pinch biopsies at colonoscopy. The protocol was immunoSEQ multiplex PCR, while the TCRdb copy is restricted to in-frame clones and leaves out a portion. The sample records about 35,000 clones, approximately 78% being singletons. Sequenced material: gut tissue. These receptors were taken from a boy between 10 and 17 years old with mild ulcerative colitis.

This clone has a handful of counts. CDR3 in amino acids: CASSDFTRQSNSPLHF. In nucleotides, the CDR3 is TGTGCCAGCAGTGATTTTACGAGGCAGTCTAATTCACCCCTCCACTTT. This chain uses TRBV2 with TRBJ1-6; D is unclear. This CDR3 has 16 amino acids. V lost 3 bases and J 6 bases, leaving 15 bases between the germline ends. CDR1 and CDR2 (germline): SNHLY, FYNNEI.

CDR3 protein: CASGLAAGSGIFLAKNIQYF. In DNA, the CDR3 is TGTGCTAGTGGTTTGGCGGCCGGGTCGGGCATATTTCTAGCCAAAAACATTCAGTACTTC. The chain links TRBV12-5 to TRBJ2-4; D is ambiguous. V was cut by 1 base and J by 0 bases, with 22 bases left in between. This CDR3 is built from 20 residues. Looked up from germline, CDR1 is LGHNT and CDR2 is FRNRAP.

A single count supports this clone. The chain is built from TRBV7-8 and TRBJ1-2; TRBD1 matches 8 bases. Trimming took 5 bases from V and 4 from J; bases not matched to a gene: 6. The CDR3 is made up of 14 amino acids. CDR1 SGHVS and CDR2 FQNEAQ come from the germline V gene. The CDR3 sequence: CASSLGQGGYGYTF. CDR3 sequence (DNA): TGTGCCAGCAGCCTTGGACAGGGTGGCTATGGCTACACCTTC.

The V gene is TRBV10-3, the J gene TRBJ2-1; D is unclear. CDR1 is ENHRY and CDR2 is SYGVKD in the germline V gene. The CDR3 has 18 amino acids. V was pared by 10 bases and J by 4 bases, with 29 bases between. The CDR3 DNA reads as TGTGCCACCATGTCGGGCGGCGTGGCGGTCCAGCATTACAATGAGCAGTTCTTC. Amino acid sequence: CATMSGGVAVQHYNEQFF.

V is TRBV5-1 and J is TRBJ2-3; tentative D call: TRBD1 (5 bases). This CDR3 region has 15 residues. CDR1 and CDR2 (germline): SGHRS, YFSETQ. Trimming removed 0 bases at V and 3 bases at J, with 11 bases between. The CDR3 protein is CASSLGQGRTDTQYF. DNA of the CDR3: TGCGCCAGCAGCTTGGGGCAGGGCAGAACAGATACGCAGTATTTT.

This chain joins TRBV5-8 and TRBJ1-2, with D unresolved. This CDR3 spans 12 amino acids. V gave up 3 bases and J gave up 9 bases, with 12 bases separating them. Germline V gene lookup returns CDR1 SGHTS and CDR2 YDEGEE. The CDR3 sequence: CASSSALRSYTF. CDR3 DNA: TGTGCCAGCAGCTCAGCCCTGAGGAGCTACACCTTC.

The table lists this clone with a count of one. The gene calls are TRBV30 and TRBJ2-1; 7 bases align to TRBD2. The V gene's germline CDR1 is GTSNPN and CDR2 SVGIG (reference sequence). This CDR3 comprises 15 residues. Unmatched junction bases numbered 9, after V lost 3 bases and J lost 4 bases. The CDR3 spells CAWSGGGSIYNEQFF. CDR3 in DNA: TGTGCCTGGAGCGGCGGGGGAAGTATTTACAATGAGCAGTTCTTC.

The rearrangement uses TRBV27 and TRBJ2-1; TRBD1 matches 7 bases. CDR3 length equals 19 residues. With V trimmed by 2 bases and J by 0 bases, 13 bases remained unmatched. Germline CDR1 is MNHEY and CDR2 is SMNVEV (reference sequence). The CDR3 bases are TGTGCCAGCAGTTTAAGGCTCTTCGCGGACAGGAGCTCCTACAATGAGCAGTTCTTC. Amino acids: CASSLRLFADRSSYNEQFF.

This clone has only a few counts. The chain combines TRBV19 with TRBJ1-2; possible D gene TRBD1, 5 bases. The CDR3 spans 13 residues. V dropped 6 bases and J dropped 3 bases, with 11 bases sitting between them. The germline V gene has CDR1 LNHDA and CDR2 SQIVND (reference sequence). The CDR3 nucleotides read TGTGCCAGTAGCGGACATGGGGACTATGGCTACACCTTC. It yields the protein CASSGHGDYGYTF.

The chain is built from TRBV19 and TRBJ2-2; a possible D gene is TRBD1 (7 bases). Trimming removed 10 bases from V and 5 bases from J, with 20 bases in between. This CDR3 spans 15 amino acids. The germline CDR1 and CDR2 sequences are LNHDA and SQIVND (reference sequence). CDR3 sequence: CATQPAGQLTGELFF. In nucleotides, the CDR3 is TGTGCCACCCAACCCGCGGGACAGTTAACCGGGGAGCTGTTTTTT.

This chain uses TRBV5-6 with TRBJ1-2, with a tentative D call TRBD1 (5 bases). The CDR3 extends over 13 amino acids. The ends were cut back, 0 bases at V and 10 bases at J, with 13 bases in the middle. In germline, CDR1 is SGHDT, CDR2 YYEEEE. The CDR3 protein is CASSLGMGPDYTF. DNA for the CDR3: TGTGCCAGCAGCTTGGGCATGGGGCCGGACTACACCTTC.

In this sample, this clone turned up once. The V and J genes are TRBV7-2 and TRBJ2-7, with D possibly matching TRBD1 (5 bases). Germline V lookup: CDR1 SGHTA, CDR2 FQGNSA. Trimming cost V 3 bases and J 10 bases, with 19 bases left between them. This CDR3 has 14 amino acids. The CDR3 region is CASSFHHQTGNQYF. CDR3 sequence (DNA): TGTGCCAGCAGCTTCCACCACCAAACAGGAAACCAGTACTTC.

In this sample, this clone turned up a few times. The V call is TRBV7-9, the J call TRBJ1-5; TRBD1 aligns across 8 bases. Germline V gene data show CDR1 as SEHNR and CDR2 as FQNEAQ (reference sequence). CDR3 length: 14 amino acids. After removal of 3 bases from V and 4 bases from J, the junction contained 2 bases not matched to a gene. The CDR3 here is CASSLTGANQPQHF. CDR3 sequence (DNA): TGTGCCAGCAGCTTGACAGGGGCAAATCAGCCCCAGCATTTT.

This clone was observed a single time. This chain connects TRBV30 to TRBJ1-1; possibly TRBD1 for D (6 bases). Trimming took off 3 bases at V and 7 bases at J, with 18 bases between the two ends. Germline assignment: CDR1 GTSNPN and CDR2 SVGIG (reference sequence). The CDR3 extends over 14 amino acids. CDR3 amino acids: CAWSPSDRRVEAFF. CDR3 DNA sequence: TGTGCCTGGAGCCCCTCAGACAGGAGAGTTGAAGCTTTCTTT.